Detailed here is one TCR beta chain. The record originates from a study of T cells in Graves' hyperthyroidism and ophthalmopathy. This CDR3 has 11 residues. Trimming shortened V by 8 bases and J by 8 bases, and 12 bases separated the two germline ends. Looked up from germline, CDR1 is SQVTM and CDR2 is ANQGSEA. TCR beta CDR3 regions were amplified from RNA. The TCR CDR3 first-round RT-PCR relied on the HTBI primer set. TCRdb processed the multiplex PCR reads anew with MiXCR; each CDR3 protein has one entry. The sample consists of 550,000 to 800,000 distinct CDR3 sequences, around 17% of them appearing once.

Sequences were obtained from blood. The clonotype was recovered from a man aged 18 to 30 with Graves' hyperthyroidism. V usage is TRBV29-1 and J usage is TRBJ1-4; TRBD1 might be the D (6 bases). CDR3 protein: CSHRVGEKLFF. The CDR3 bases are TGCAGCCACAGGGTCGGCGAAAAACTGTTTTTT.